The next 23 T cell receptor beta chains were all read from a single sample in a study of shared clonotypes between healthy human individuals. TCRdb keeps only in-frame clones here, not all; method: immunoSEQ multiplex PCR. The repertoire holds more than 2 million clones, with about 95% as singletons. CD45RO-negative, CCR7-selected cells formed the naive CD8 fraction, which excluded terminally differentiated effector memory CD45RA+ cells. The source material was naive CD8+ T cells sorted from blood. These receptors were obtained from a man aged 18-30 years in good health.

This sequence joins TRBV6-6 and TRBJ2-7, with D unclear. The CDR3 covers 14 residues. V lost 2 bases, J lost 4 bases, and 12 bases lay in between. CDR1 and CDR2 (germline): MNHNY, SVGAGI (reference sequence). The CDR3 sequence: CASSYDPVAYEQYF. The CDR3 nucleotides read TGTGCCAGCAGTTACGACCCAGTCGCTTACGAGCAGTACTTC.

The rearrangement links TRBV27 to TRBJ1-1; D possibly corresponds to TRBD1 (6 bases). Germline V gene sequence: CDR1 MNHEY, CDR2 SMNVEV (reference sequence). The CDR3 loop spans 16 amino acids. V was cut by 3 bases and J by 5 bases, with 19 bases left in between. The CDR3 DNA is TGTGCCAGCAGTTTCCTTGCACAGGGATTGTGGACTGAAGCTTTCTTT. Protein: CASSFLAQGLWTEAFF.

This sequence joins TRBV9 and TRBJ2-3; D is perhaps TRBD1 or TRBD2 (6 bases each). V gave up 0 bases and J gave up 0 bases, with 14 bases separating them. This CDR3 comprises 17 residues. Germline V lookup: CDR1 SGDLS, CDR2 YYNGEE. For the CDR3, the DNA is TGTGCCAGCAGCGTAGCTGCGGAGGGGGTTAGCACAGATACGCAGTATTTT. Translating it yields CASSVAAEGVSTDTQYF.

On this clone: This CDR3 is also generated by other DNA sequences in the sample. The V gene is TRBV5-6, the J gene TRBJ2-1; D uncertain. The CDR3 runs 14 residues. Germline V CDR1 and CDR2: SGHDT, YYEEEE. The V end was cut by 0 bases, the J end by 3 bases, with 7 bases between. CDR3 nucleotide sequence: TGTGCCAGCAGCTTGGGGGATTACTACAATGAGCAGTTCTTC. It specifies CASSLGDYYNEQFF. Looking up the rest from reference TRBV5-6 and TRBJ2-1 gives the full variable domain: DAGVTQSPTHLIKTRGQQVTLRCSPKSGHDTVSWYQQALGQGPQFIFQYYEEEERQRGNFPDRFSGHQFPNYSSELNVNALLLGDSALYLCASSLGDYYNEQFFGPGTRLTVL.

V and J are TRBV6-1 and TRBJ2-5; the D gene is possibly TRBD1 (7 bases). Per the germline V gene, CDR1 is MNHNS and CDR2 is SASEGT. Between the trimmed V and J ends, which lost 6 bases and 5 bases, there was a span of 16 bases. This CDR3 spans 14 amino acids. For the CDR3, the DNA is TGTGCCAGCAGAATGGAGGGGGCTCGGGAGACCCAGTACTTC. This translates into CASRMEGARETQYF.

The rearrangement joins TRBV18 to TRBJ2-2; D call uncertain. This CDR3 is 11 amino acids long. Trimming cost V 3 bases and J 7 bases, with 3 bases left between them. Germline loops: CDR1 KGHSH, CDR2 LQKENI. The CDR3 nucleotides read TGTGCCAGCTCACCGGGCGGGGAGCTGTTTTTT. It translates to CASSPGGELFF.

The CDR3 reads CASSFDLVAGNTDTQYF. The CDR3 coding sequence is TGTGCCAGCAGCTTCGACCTCGTAGCGGGGAACACAGATACGCAGTATTTT. The chain couples TRBV11-2 to TRBJ2-3; 8 nucleotides match TRBD2. Germline V CDR1 and CDR2: SGHAT, FQNNGV. V was clipped by 3 bases and J by 2 bases; unmatched bases: 10. The CDR3 contains 17 residues. The whole variable domain, remainder taken from reference TRBV11-2 and TRBJ2-3, is EAGVAQSPRYKIIEKRQSVAFWCNPISGHATLYWYQQILGQGPKLLIQFQNNGVVDDSQLPKDRFSAERLKGVDSTLKIQPAKLEDSAVYLCASSFDLVAGNTDTQYFGPGTRLTVL.

This chain connects TRBV5-5 to TRBJ2-7, with TRBD2 matching over 8 bases. There are 15 residues in the CDR3. The trim removed 3 bases at V and 0 bases at J, leaving 5 bases unmatched. Per germline, CDR1 SGHKS and CDR2 YYEKEE (reference sequence). The CDR3 coding sequence is TGTGCCAGCAGCTGGACTAGCCCGAGCTCCTACGAGCAGTACTTC. Translating it yields CASSWTSPSSYEQYF.

V usage is TRBV13 and J usage is TRBJ1-1, with 12 bases matching TRBD1. Germline CDR1 reads PRHDT; CDR2 reads FYEKMQ (reference sequence). V lost 5 bases, J lost 4 bases, and 11 bases stayed unmatched. This CDR3 has 17 residues. The CDR3 loop is CASSITGTGGSLTEAFF. CDR3 DNA: TGTGCCAGCAGCATTACCGGGACAGGGGGCTCTCTCACTGAAGCTTTCTTT.

This chain joins TRBV5-1 and TRBJ1-5; weak D call: TRBD1 (6 bases). The CDR3 runs 15 residues. V was cut by 2 bases and J by 2 bases, with 11 bases left in between. Germline-derived CDR1 and CDR2 are SGHRS and YFSETQ. The DNA of the CDR3 is TGCGCCAGCAGCTTCGGGGGCGACGGCAATCAGCCCCAGCATTTT. It translates to CASSFGGDGNQPQHF.

The V and J genes are TRBV4-1 and TRBJ2-1; 13 nucleotides line up with TRBD2. The J segment lost 8 bases and the V segment lost 0 bases, leaving 4 bases of the junction unmatched. Germline assignment: CDR1 MGHRA and CDR2 YSYEKL. The CDR3 has 16 amino acids. The CDR3 reads CASSQELAGGPYEQFF. CDR3 nucleotides: TGCGCCAGCAGCCAAGAACTAGCGGGAGGGCCATATGAGCAGTTCTTC.

The rearrangement links TRBV29-1 to TRBJ2-2, with 10 bases lining up with TRBD2. The germline V gene encodes CDR1 SQVTM and CDR2 ANQGSEA. Trimming took 5 bases from V and 3 from J; bases not matched to a gene: 9. The CDR3 has 16 residues. CDR3 nucleotide sequence: TGCAGCGTTCGGACTAGCGGAGACTATGACACCGGGGAGCTGTTTTTT. Protein: CSVRTSGDYDTGELFF.

The rearrangement joins TRBV4-3 to TRBJ2-5; no firm D call. This CDR3 has 13 amino acids. V gave up 6 bases and J gave up 2 bases, with 10 bases separating them. Germline V CDR1 and CDR2: LGHNA, YSLEER. The CDR3 is CASSQDGQETQYF. The CDR3 nucleotides are TGCGCCAGCAGTCAGGACGGTCAAGAGACCCAGTACTTC.

The chain joins TRBV9 to TRBJ2-1; 7 positions match TRBD1. The CDR3 spans 14 residues. Germline V gene data show CDR1 as SGDLS and CDR2 as YYNGEE. Trimming removed 0 bases from V and 8 bases from J; junction bases left unmatched: 5. DNA of the CDR3: TGTGCCAGCAGCGTAGAAGGGGGCCGAGATGAGCAGTTCTTC. The encoded protein is CASSVEGGRDEQFF.

Comments on this clone: Other DNA sequences in the sample encode the same CDR3. The chain combines TRBV10-1 with TRBJ2-7; possible D gene TRBD2, 5 bases. Germline V gene sequence: CDR1 WNHNN, CDR2 SYGVQD (reference sequence). V was trimmed by 4 bases and J by 4 bases, leaving 8 bases between them. The CDR3 covers 12 residues. CDR3 nucleotide sequence: TGCGCCAGCAGTGCAGGCGGGTACGAGCAGTACTTC. This gives the protein CASSAGGYEQYF.

The J gene is TRBJ1-2, the V gene TRBV7-6; D gene unclear. The CDR3 contains 14 residues. The germline V gene has CDR1 SGHVS and CDR2 FNYEAQ. The V and J ends lost 5 bases and 6 bases respectively, with 16 bases between them. As DNA, the CDR3 is TGTGCCAGCAGCCCTGGACCCTATCACGATGGCTACACCTTC. Its protein is CASSPGPYHDGYTF.

This chain joins TRBV5-6 and TRBJ2-5; D unclear. The V and J ends lost 1 base and 1 base respectively, with 8 bases between them. This CDR3 is 14 amino acids long. Germline loops: CDR1 SGHDT, CDR2 YYEEEE. CDR3 sequence: CASSLMMGQETQYF. For the CDR3, the DNA is TGTGCCAGCAGCTTGATGATGGGCCAAGAGACCCAGTACTTC.

The V and J genes are TRBV4-3 and TRBJ1-1, with D possibly TRBD1 on 5 matching bases. CDR3 length: 16 amino acids. Germline loops: CDR1 LGHNA, CDR2 YSLEER. Deletions cut 1 base from V and 0 bases from J, with 12 bases between. The CDR3 reads CASSQAVGQMNTEAFF. The CDR3 DNA sequence: TGCGCCAGCAGCCAAGCTGTAGGACAAATGAACACTGAAGCTTTCTTT.

The rearrangement uses TRBV27 and TRBJ1-1; D may be TRBD1 (5 bases). V was shortened by 3 bases and J by 0 bases, with 8 bases between the two germline ends. The CDR3 is made up of 14 amino acids. Looked up from germline, CDR1 is MNHEY and CDR2 is SMNVEV (reference sequence). The CDR3 bases are TGTGCCAGCAGTTTCGGACACCTGAACACTGAAGCTTTCTTT. Amino acid sequence: CASSFGHLNTEAFF.

The V gene is TRBV27, the J gene TRBJ2-3, with a weak D call TRBD1 (5 bases). Germline V gene sequence: CDR1 MNHEY, CDR2 SMNVEV (reference sequence). The CDR3 spans 14 residues. Trimming cost V 0 bases and J 14 bases, with 18 bases left between them. CDR3 loop: CASSLSISGAGLYF. CDR3 nucleotides: TGTGCCAGCAGTTTATCGATCTCAGGAGCAGGGTTGTATTTT.

The chain uses TRBV27 and TRBJ2-7, with D uncertain. Trimming stripped 0 bases from V and 1 base from J, with 10 bases between. The CDR3 covers 15 residues. The germline gives CDR1 MNHEY, CDR2 SMNVEV (reference sequence). CDR3 amino acids: CASSLSETLSYEQYF. DNA for the CDR3: TGTGCCAGCAGTTTATCGGAAACCTTATCCTACGAGCAGTACTTC.

As to this clone: This specimen includes other DNA sequences encoding the same CDR3. This rearrangement joins TRBV6-1 to TRBJ2-7; 7 bases are a match to TRBD1. J was trimmed by 4 bases and V by 1 base; bases with no gene match: 7. The CDR3 consists of 15 residues. CDR1 is MNHNS and CDR2 is SASEGT in the germline V gene. In DNA form, the CDR3 reads TGTGCCAGCAGTGAAGGACAGGGAAGGGGATACGAGCAGTACTTC. It specifies CASSEGQGRGYEQYF.

The genes are TRBV2 and TRBJ2-3, with TRBD2 matching 14 bases. The CDR3 is made up of 18 amino acids. The junction had 5 bases not matched to a gene; V was cut back by 3 bases and J by 0 bases. The germline CDR1 and CDR2 sequences are SNHLY and FYNNEI. CDR3 region: CASSEGLAGVTSTDTQYF. The CDR3, as DNA: TGTGCCAGCAGTGAGGGACTAGCGGGAGTTACTAGCACAGATACGCAGTATTTT.